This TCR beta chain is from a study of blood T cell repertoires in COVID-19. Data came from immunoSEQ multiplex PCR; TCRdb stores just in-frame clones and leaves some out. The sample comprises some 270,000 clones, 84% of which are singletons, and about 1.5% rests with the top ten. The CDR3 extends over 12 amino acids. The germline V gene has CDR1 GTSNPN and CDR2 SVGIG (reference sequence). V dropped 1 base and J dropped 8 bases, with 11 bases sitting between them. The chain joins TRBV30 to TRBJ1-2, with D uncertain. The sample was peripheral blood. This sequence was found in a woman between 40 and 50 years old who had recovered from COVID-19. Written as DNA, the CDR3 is TGTGCCTGGAGTGCCCTCGGGTTCGGCTACACCTTC. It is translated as CAWSALGFGYTF. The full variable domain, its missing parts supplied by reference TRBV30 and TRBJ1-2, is SQTIHQWPATLVQPVGSPLSLECTVEGTSNPNLYWYRQAAGRGLQLLFYSVGIGQISSEVPQNLSASRPQDRQFILSSKKLLLSDSGFYLCAWSALGFGYTFGSGTRLTVV.